One sample yielded the 13 T cell receptor beta chains listed below, sequenced in a study of blood T cells in healthy people across ages. PCR was performed a second time for about 7 to 12 cycles using a sample-barcoded 5' primer and a J-beta primer mix. TCRdb reprocessed the 5' RACE reads with MiXCR, giving one entry per CDR3 protein. The table records approximately 1,000,000 distinct CDR3 sequences, 35% to 45% of them present only once. The specimen sequenced was blood. These receptors all stem from a man aged 18 to 30 in good health.

The CDR3 region has the DNA TGTGCCAGCAGCCCCGACCGGGACAGTAATGAAAAACTGTTTTTT. Protein sequence: CASSPDRDSNEKLFF. The rearrangement uses TRBV7-9 and TRBJ1-4; TRBD1 aligns across 7 bases. The CDR3 is made up of 15 amino acids. The V gene end was trimmed by 5 bases and the J gene end by 4 bases; junction bases not matched to a gene: 7. CDR1 is SEHNR and CDR2 is FQNEAQ in the germline V gene (reference sequence).

This clonotype occurred a few times. The chain is built from TRBV15 and TRBJ2-3; TRBD1 matches at 7 bases. Germline values: CDR1 LNHNV, CDR2 YYDKDF (reference sequence). This CDR3 spans 15 amino acids. V gave up 0 bases and J gave up 5 bases; unmatched junction bases: 5. The CDR3 here is CATSRDTGAGDTQYF. The CDR3 DNA reads TGTGCCACCAGCAGAGATACAGGGGCTGGAGATACGCAGTATTTT.

This clonotype showed up just a few times. The V and J genes are TRBV6-2 or TRBV6-3 and TRBJ1-5; unclear D gene. V lost 2 bases and J 4 bases, leaving 9 bases between the germline ends. This CDR3 contains 14 residues. Germline CDR1 reads MNHEY; CDR2 reads SVGEGT. The CDR3 nucleotides are TGTGCCAGCAGTTACCCCGGCGGAAATCAGCCCCAGCATTTT. This gives the protein CASSYPGGNQPQHF.

The chain is built from TRBV3-1 and TRBJ1-1; possible D gene TRBD1, 5 bases. The CDR3 is made up of 15 amino acids. Germline V gene sequence: CDR1 LGHDT, CDR2 YNNKEL (reference sequence). The V and J ends lost 1 base and 6 bases respectively, with 15 bases between them. Here the CDR3 DNA reads TGTGCCAGCAGCCAAGGCAAGGGGCTGTCCCCTGAAGCTTTCTTT. Its protein is CASSQGKGLSPEAFF.

V usage is TRBV9 and J usage is TRBJ2-3; D remains unclear. The germline V gene encodes CDR1 SGDLS and CDR2 YYNGEE. The CDR3 is made up of 18 amino acids. Trimming cost V 3 bases and J 2 bases, with 22 bases left between them. CDR3 amino acids: CASSAQTVMWAHTDTQYF. DNA of the CDR3: TGTGCCAGCAGCGCCCAGACTGTGATGTGGGCACACACAGATACGCAGTATTTT.

The chain has TRBV27 and TRBJ2-3; D not resolved. V lost 7 bases and J lost 6, with 23 bases in between. Germline V gives CDR1 MNHEY, CDR2 SMNVEV (reference sequence). This CDR3 is 16 amino acids long. The CDR3 protein is CASTTSQGMLSDTQYF. DNA for the CDR3: TGTGCCAGCACCACATCCCAAGGGATGTTGTCGGATACGCAGTATTTT.

There are many counts of this clonotype. The chain joins TRBV3-1 to TRBJ2-3; 8 nucleotides align to TRBD1. Germline V gene lookup returns CDR1 LGHDT and CDR2 YNNKEL (reference sequence). This CDR3 contains 17 residues. J gave up 4 bases and V 0 bases, and 9 bases lay outside the gene matches. The CDR3 coding sequence is TGTGCCAGCAGCCAAGAGGAAGACAGGGGTTTCGCAGATACGCAGTATTTT. It translates to CASSQEEDRGFADTQYF.

The chain links TRBV7-2 to TRBJ1-5, with 9 bases that match TRBD1. Unmatched junction bases numbered 10, after V lost 0 bases and J lost 1 base. Germline V gene data show CDR1 as SGHTA and CDR2 as FQGNSA. The length of the CDR3 is 19 residues. CDR3 coding DNA: TGTGCCAGCAGCTTAGCTCCTGGGACAGGGATGGTCAGCAATCAGCCCCAGCATTTT. Translating it yields CASSLAPGTGMVSNQPQHF.

This clonotype was picked up a small number of times. CDR3 DNA: TGTGCCAGCAGTCATGGACAGCTTAACTATGGCTACACCTTC. Translation: CASSHGQLNYGYTF. The chain is built from TRBV6-2 or TRBV6-3 and TRBJ1-2; possibly TRBD1 for D (6 bases). With 5 bases removed from V and 1 base from J, the gap between germline ends came to 11 bases. The CDR3 contains 14 residues. The germline V gene encodes CDR1 MNHEY and CDR2 SVGEGT.

J is TRBJ1-1 and V is TRBV7-9; 10 bases are shared with TRBD1. Germline loops: CDR1 SEHNR, CDR2 FQNEAQ (reference sequence). This CDR3 is built from 14 residues. V was clipped by 5 bases and J by 3 bases; unmatched bases: 3. The chain's CDR3 is CASSDRGLDTEAFF. In nucleotides, the CDR3 is TGTGCCAGCAGCGACAGGGGGCTGGACACTGAAGCTTTCTTT.

This clonotype was found many times. The chain carries TRBV30 and TRBJ2-3; 8 bases match TRBD1. The germline V gene encodes CDR1 GTSNPN and CDR2 SVGIG (reference sequence). J lost 7 bases, V lost 3 bases, and 12 bases had no gene match. This CDR3 contains 15 residues. The CDR3 loop reads CAWSLRTGTIYTQYF. The CDR3 nucleotides read TGTGCCTGGAGCTTAAGGACAGGGACCATCTATACGCAGTATTTT.

Only a few counts were recorded for this clonotype. The gene calls are TRBV30 and TRBJ1-1, with 11 positions matching TRBD1. Trimming removed 6 bases from V and 5 bases from J; junction bases left unmatched: 8. CDR1 and CDR2 from the germline V gene are GTSNPN and SVGIG (reference sequence). This CDR3 has 14 residues. The CDR3 loop is CACPGTGGATEAFF. The CDR3 coding sequence is TGTGCCTGCCCCGGGACAGGGGGTGCGACTGAAGCTTTCTTT.

The chain joins TRBV5-1 to TRBJ1-2, with D uncertain. V was clipped by 1 base and J by 8 bases, with 15 bases between them. Germline CDR1 SGHRS, CDR2 YFSETQ. The CDR3 extends over 14 amino acids. CDR3: CASSLQPRPGGYTF. The DNA of the CDR3 is TGCGCCAGCAGCTTGCAACCCCGGCCCGGGGGCTACACCTTC.